These 18 T cell receptor beta chains were sequenced from one sample in a study of memory CD4+ T cells and cytomegalovirus serostatus. Data came from immunoSEQ multiplex PCR; TCRdb stores just in-frame clones and leaves some out. Here the sample spans tens of thousands of clones, roughly four fifths being singletons. Single viable CD3+CD4+CD8-CD45RO+ cells were sorted as the memory CD4+ T cells. The sample comprised memory CD4+ T cells from blood. The receptors originated from an adult in good health and CMV-seronegative.

The chain carries TRBV6-5 and TRBJ2-3; a possible D gene is TRBD1 (6 bases). Per the germline V gene, CDR1 is MNHEY and CDR2 is SVGAGI. The CDR3 totals 14 residues. The ends were cut back, 4 bases at V and 3 bases at J, with 11 bases in the middle. The CDR3 is CASSSGQGTDTQYF. Here the CDR3 DNA reads TGTGCCAGCAGTTCGGGACAAGGGACAGATACGCAGTATTTT.

This chain uses TRBV29-1 with TRBJ2-2; possible D gene TRBD1, 6 bases. The CDR3 loop spans 13 amino acids. Germline CDR1 SQVTM, CDR2 ANQGSEA. V was cut by 7 bases and J by 0 bases, with 9 bases left in between. The CDR3 loop reads CSGGTSNTGELFF. The CDR3 DNA reads TGCAGCGGGGGGACATCGAACACCGGGGAGCTGTTTTTT.

The chain couples TRBV18 to TRBJ2-7; TRBD2 matches at 11 bases. CDR3 length: 14 residues. Germline CDR1 is KGHSH and CDR2 is LQKENI. The J segment lost 6 bases and the V segment lost 2 bases, leaving 3 bases of the junction unmatched. The CDR3 nucleotides are TGTGCCAGCTCACCATCTGGGACTAGCGGCGAGCAGTACTTC. It codes for CASSPSGTSGEQYF.

This clone came up once. The V call is TRBV27, the J call TRBJ2-7; the match to TRBD2 covers 8 bases. The CDR3 sequence is 15 residues long. CDR1 MNHEY and CDR2 SMNVEV come from the germline V gene (reference sequence). The V and J ends lost 5 bases and 1 base, in that order; junction bases with no gene match: 7. The CDR3: CASSPGLGPSYEQYF. In DNA, the CDR3 is TGTGCCAGCAGTCCGGGACTAGGCCCTTCCTACGAGCAGTACTTC.

This rearrangement joins TRBV19 to TRBJ2-3, with 9 bases matching TRBD2. CDR1 and CDR2 from the germline V gene are LNHDA and SQIVND (reference sequence). Trimming cost V 6 bases and J 6 bases; bases outside gene matches: 10. The CDR3 has 15 residues. CDR3 region: CASRPDPGLADTQYF. In DNA, the CDR3 is TGTGCCAGTAGACCCGATCCCGGACTAGCGGATACGCAGTATTTT.

This chain connects TRBV7-2 to TRBJ1-2, with TRBD1 matching over 8 bases. The CDR3 covers 14 residues. CDR1 is SGHTA and CDR2 is FQGNSA in the germline V gene. V shed 4 bases, J shed 2 bases, and the junction held 3 bases outside the gene matches. CDR3 bases: TGTGCCAGCAGCTCTAGACAGGGGAACTATGGCTACACCTTC. Translated, it gives CASSSRQGNYGYTF. Using reference TRBV7-2 and TRBJ1-2 for the parts outside the CDR3, the full variable domain is GAGVSQSPSNKVTEKGKDVELRCDPISGHTALYWYRQSLGQGLEFLIYFQGNSAPDKSGLPSDRFSAERTGGSVSTLTIQRTQQEDSAVYLCASSSRQGNYGYTFGSGTRLTVV.

This clone has just one count. Mismatch with germline at one junction end may stem from a read error. This chain links TRBV7-7 with TRBJ2-5, with D hard to call. CDR3 length equals 14 residues. The V gene's germline CDR1 is SSHAT and CDR2 FNYEAQ (reference sequence). CDR3 nucleotides: TGTGCTAGCAGTATAGACCGGGCACAAGAGACCCAGTACTTC. Translated: CASSIDRAQETQYF.

This clone was seen more than once but under ten times. The V gene is TRBV4-1, the J gene TRBJ1-1; D gene uncertain. Germline CDR1 is MGHRA and CDR2 is YSYEKL. The length of the CDR3 is 14 residues. Trimming shortened V by 1 base and J by 4 bases, and 10 bases separated the two germline ends. For the CDR3, the DNA is TGCGCCAGCAGCCAAGGCCTAGTGGCCACTGAAGCTTTCTTT. Translating gives CASSQGLVATEAFF.

This clone has more than one count but fewer than ten. V is TRBV10-2 and J is TRBJ1-2; D remains unclear. The CDR3 extends over 12 amino acids. Germline lookup yields CDR1 WSHSY and CDR2 SAAADI. V lost 8 bases, J lost 4 bases, and 11 bases lay in between. The CDR3 DNA is TGCGCCAGCCGGGAGTCTTTCTATGGCTACACCTTC. This translates into CASRESFYGYTF.

The J gene is TRBJ2-1, the V gene TRBV30; D is ambiguous. The CDR3 consists of 13 residues. Germline CDR1 reads GTSNPN; CDR2 reads SVGIG (reference sequence). Trimming shortened V by 3 bases and J by 2 bases, and 8 bases separated the two germline ends. Here the CDR3 DNA reads TGTGCCTGGAGCCCAGGAGCCTACAATGAGCAGTTCTTC. It specifies CAWSPGAYNEQFF.

This chain links TRBV25-1 with TRBJ2-3; D may be TRBD1 or TRBD2 (5 bases each). Germline V gene lookup returns CDR1 MGHDK and CDR2 SYGVNS. The CDR3 is 12 residues long. V shed 5 bases and J shed 8 bases, with 11 bases lying between them. The CDR3 sequence is CASSSLRGTQYF. The CDR3 bases are TGTGCCAGCAGTTCCCTGAGGGGTACGCAGTATTTT.

The rearrangement joins TRBV2 to TRBJ2-3; a possible D gene is TRBD1 (5 bases). CDR1 is SNHLY and CDR2 is FYNNEI in the germline V gene. The CDR3 is 12 amino acids. Here the CDR3 reads CAGKGPTDTQYF. CDR3 in DNA: TGTGCTGGAAAGGGGCCCACAGATACGCAGTATTTT.

Points on this clone: Other DNA sequences of this sample code for an identical CDR3. This rearrangement joins TRBV7-2 to TRBJ1-1; D is undetermined. Trimming took off 0 bases at V and 2 bases at J, with 4 bases between the two ends. This CDR3 comprises 13 residues. Looked up from germline, CDR1 is SGHTA and CDR2 is FQGNSA. The CDR3 here is CASSLARNTEAFF. Written as DNA, the CDR3 is TGTGCCAGCAGCTTAGCCAGAAACACTGAAGCTTTCTTT.

The J gene is TRBJ1-5, the V gene TRBV2; TRBD1 is a possible D gene (5 bases). Looked up from germline, CDR1 is SNHLY and CDR2 is FYNNEI. There are 13 residues in the CDR3. Trimming took off 7 bases at V and 3 bases at J, with 10 bases between the two ends. The CDR3 here is CASTGRANQPQHF. CDR3 sequence (DNA): TGTGCCAGCACAGGGAGGGCCAATCAGCCCCAGCATTTT.

The V call is TRBV6-5, the J call TRBJ2-2; D is unclear. Germline lookup yields CDR1 MNHEY and CDR2 SVGAGI. CDR3 length: 13 residues. Trimming removed 2 bases at V and 6 bases at J, with 7 bases between. The CDR3 sequence: CASSYVEAGELFF. CDR3 nucleotide sequence: TGTGCCAGCAGTTACGTTGAGGCCGGGGAGCTGTTTTTT.

This rearrangement joins TRBV11-2 to TRBJ1-4; weak D call: TRBD1 (6 bases). CDR3 length: 17 amino acids. Deletions cut 5 bases from V and 4 bases from J, with 20 bases between. The V gene's germline CDR1 is SGHAT and CDR2 FQNNGV. CDR3 residues: CASSPFLRTADNEKLFF. DNA of the CDR3: TGTGCCAGCAGCCCTTTCCTGCGGACAGCAGATAATGAAAAACTGTTTTTT.

V usage is TRBV27 and J usage is TRBJ2-5; weak D call: TRBD2 (6 bases). V was clipped by 3 bases and J by 3 bases, with 14 bases between them. CDR1 and CDR2 (germline): MNHEY, SMNVEV (reference sequence). This CDR3 has 15 residues. This chain's CDR3 is CASSLWDAGKETQYF. Written as DNA, the CDR3 is TGTGCCAGCAGTTTGTGGGACGCGGGAAAAGAGACCCAGTACTTC.

The chain uses TRBV2 and TRBJ1-5; TRBD1 might be the D (6 bases). This CDR3 is built from 16 residues. Germline CDR1 and CDR2: SNHLY and FYNNEI. The ends were cut back, 4 bases at V and 1 base at J, with 14 bases in the middle. CDR3: CASSGEGGRSNQPQHF. CDR3 DNA: TGTGCCAGCAGTGGGGAGGGGGGCCGGAGCAATCAGCCCCAGCATTTT.